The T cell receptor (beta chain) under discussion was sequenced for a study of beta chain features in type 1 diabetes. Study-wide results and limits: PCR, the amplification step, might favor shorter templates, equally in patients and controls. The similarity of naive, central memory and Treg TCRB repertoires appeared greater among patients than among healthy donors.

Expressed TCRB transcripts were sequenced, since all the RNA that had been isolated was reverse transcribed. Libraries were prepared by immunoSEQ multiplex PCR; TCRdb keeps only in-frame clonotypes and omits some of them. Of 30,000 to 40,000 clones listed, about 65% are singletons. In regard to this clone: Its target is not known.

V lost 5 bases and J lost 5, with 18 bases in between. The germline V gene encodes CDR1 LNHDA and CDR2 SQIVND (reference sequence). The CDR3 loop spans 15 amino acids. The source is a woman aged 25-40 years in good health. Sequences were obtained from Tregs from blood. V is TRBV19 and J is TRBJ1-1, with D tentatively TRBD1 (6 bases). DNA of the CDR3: TGTGCCAGTAGTTCCCCCTATGACAGGAAAACTGAAGCTTTCTTT. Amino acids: CASSSPYDRKTEAFF.